This entry concerns a single T cell receptor (beta chain). Clones were sequenced by immunoSEQ multiplex PCR, and TCRdb holds only the in-frame ones, with some missing. The profile shows around 200,000 clones, roughly 88% of them singletons. Germline V gene sequence: CDR1 GTSNPN, CDR2 SVGIG (reference sequence). With 5 bases removed from V and 4 bases from J, the gap between germline ends came to 11 bases. CDR3 length: 12 amino acids. The data derive from a study of blood T cell repertoires in COVID-19. The origin of this receptor is a woman older than 75 with acute or convalescent COVID-19. What was sequenced was peripheral blood. This chain uses TRBV30 with TRBJ2-5, with D perhaps being TRBD1 or TRBD2 (5 bases each). The CDR3 DNA follows: TGTGCCTGGGGGGCTAGCTCAGAGACCCAGTACTTC. This translates into CAWGASSETQYF.